This T cell receptor (beta chain) was sequenced in a study of CD8+ T cells in alopecia areata. Across the study: Using the percentage of affected scalp area, treated patients' severity was scored.

Treatment described: oral pan-JAK inhibitor, 5-10 mg twice daily. Lesional scalp punch biopsies and peripheral blood came from alopecia areata patients. The V gene's germline CDR1 is MNHEY and CDR2 SMNVEV (reference sequence). The CDR3 has 14 residues. The V end lost 5 bases, the J end lost 1 base, and 12 bases lay between the germline ends. Following RNA extraction, reverse transcription yielded cDNA that acted as the sequencing template. The data were produced by immunoSEQ multiplex PCR, yet TCRdb's version contains in-frame clones alone and is incomplete. The repertoire consists of about 110,000 clones, with 56% occurring once and the leading ten covering 3% to 3.5%. Study results and caveats: Mice gave a clearer picture of TCR sharing than patients did, possibly for HLA-related reasons. Tofacitinib produced a significant decrease in scalp clonality and in expanded CD8+ clones among the top 100.

As for this clone: What it recognizes is unknown.

The origin of this receptor is a human donor with alopecia areata. The rearrangement uses TRBV27 and TRBJ2-7, with D possibly matching TRBD1 (6 bases). The specimen comprised CD4+ T cells sorted from blood, sampled at week 24, from a patient treated with tofacitinib. Written as DNA, the CDR3 is TGTGCCAGCAGTCCCAGGGGCACTTCCTACGAGCAGTACTTC. Protein sequence: CASSPRGTSYEQYF.